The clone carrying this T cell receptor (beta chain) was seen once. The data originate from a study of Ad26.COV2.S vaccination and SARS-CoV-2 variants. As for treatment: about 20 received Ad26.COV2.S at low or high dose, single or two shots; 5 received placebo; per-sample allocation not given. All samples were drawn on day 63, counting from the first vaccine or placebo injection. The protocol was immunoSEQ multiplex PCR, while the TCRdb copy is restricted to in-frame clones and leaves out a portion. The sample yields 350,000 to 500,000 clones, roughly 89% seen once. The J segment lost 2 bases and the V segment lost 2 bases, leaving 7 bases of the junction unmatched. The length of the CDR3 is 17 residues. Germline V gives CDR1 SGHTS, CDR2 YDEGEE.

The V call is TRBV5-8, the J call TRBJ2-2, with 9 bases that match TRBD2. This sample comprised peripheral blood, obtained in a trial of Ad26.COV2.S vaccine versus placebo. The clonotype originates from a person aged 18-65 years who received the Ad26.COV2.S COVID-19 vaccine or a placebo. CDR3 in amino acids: CASSLTGLAKNTGELFF. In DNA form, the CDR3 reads TGTGCCAGCAGCTTAACCGGACTAGCGAAAAACACCGGGGAGCTGTTTTTT.